This T cell receptor beta chain is from a study of T cell responses to AZD1222 COVID-19 vaccine (dated by TCRdb to about 2021). Background for the entire study: TCR sequencing was performed for some 250 trial participants, of whom around 210 were given two doses of AZD1222 and around 25 were given two doses of MenACWY control vaccine. Enrollment into the trials was organized by age into subgroups of 18-55, 56-69 and 70-plus years, and those subgroups contained 148, 28 and 57 TCR-sequenced participants, respectively.

What the authors observed across the whole study: The vaccine-associated CD4 TCRs covered the entire spike protein, and the dominant responses fell in regions 160-218 and 743-854. Spike-specific TCR breadth and depth rose significantly after two AZD1222 doses compared with day 0 and with MenACWY recipients. Because no samples from the day 14 peak response were available, repertoires could be characterized only after the peak T cell response. Conclusions about previously exposed vaccinees are limited, since just a handful of AZD1222 recipients were seropositive for SARS-CoV-2 at baseline. Epitopes outside the regions mutated in the B.1.351 and B.1.1.7 variants were reportedly recognized by nearly half of the unique spike-specific TCRs. In the small 56-69-year group, the increase in depth fell short of significance, most likely because of low power. Participants were mostly white British and included more females than males, and it was suggested by the authors that clonal diversity may have been underestimated.

Per the publication, the time point label means: baseline before first vaccination. Samples from vaccinated people were obtained from the UK trials COV001 and COV002, which included a single-blind randomized controlled phase 2/3 trial of AZD1222 (ChAdOx1 nCoV-19) in healthy adults. For TCRbeta chain sequencing, PBMC samples were collected from trial participants at day 0 and at day 28 after the second dose. Concerning this clone: Its antigen is unknown.

The CDR3 contains 17 residues, cysteine and phenylalanine counted. The DNA shown is the 51-base CDR3, in frame from base 1. The germline V gene yields SGHVS for CDR1 and FNYEAQ for CDR2. V is shortened by 2 bases, J by 0 bases, and the region joining them spans 15 bases. The CDR3 regions of human TCRbeta chains were analyzed by immunosequencing. The paper's data handling went like this. Repertoire TCRs were matched against a reference library of SARS-CoV-2-specific TCRs generated with the MIRA antigen-specificity platform. Breadth was defined as the fraction of unique TCRs that were SARS-CoV-2-associated. Depth was defined as the fraction of total T cells that were SARS-CoV-2-associated. Using the MIRA data, each spike-specific TCR was mapped to the spike region that the TCR reacts to and placed in a CD4 or CD8 class. Log10-transformed breadth and depth values were compared by one-way ANOVA with Sidak's multiple comparisons tests. The source is immuneACCESS, and TCRdb retained only in-frame sequences with V and J called. Part of the clones is not carried over; for the studies checked, unresolved V genes explain less than half of this, and the remainder is unexplained. V, J and clone size are those of that table, while D and trimming were read from the DNA. The sample table records about 140,000 clones. The ten largest clones capture about 2.2% of the sample.

The TCR originated in an adult in good health. Sample: peripheral blood. The rearrangement combines TRBV7-6 with TRBJ2-3; the best D guess is TRBD2, with 5 bases matching. The sequenced DNA is TGTGCCAGCAGCTTAACTCCCAGCGGTCCTAGCACAGATACGCAGTATTTT. This gives the protein CASSLTPSGPSTDTQYF.